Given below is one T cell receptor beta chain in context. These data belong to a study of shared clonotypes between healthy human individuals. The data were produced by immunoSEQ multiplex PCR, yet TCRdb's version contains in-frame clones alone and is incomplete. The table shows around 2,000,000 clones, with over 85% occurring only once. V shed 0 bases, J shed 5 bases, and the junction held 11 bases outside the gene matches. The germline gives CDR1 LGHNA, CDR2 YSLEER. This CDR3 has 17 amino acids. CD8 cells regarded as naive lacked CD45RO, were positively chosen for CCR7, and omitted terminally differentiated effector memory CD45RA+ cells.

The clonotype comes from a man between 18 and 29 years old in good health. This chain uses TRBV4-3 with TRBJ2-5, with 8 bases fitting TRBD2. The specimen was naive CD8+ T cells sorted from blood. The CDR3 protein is CASSQDPAEAGVETQYF. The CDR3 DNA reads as TGCGCCAGCAGCCAAGATCCCGCTGAAGCGGGAGTGGAGACCCAGTACTTC.